This entry lists 27 T cell receptor beta chains sequenced from one sample in a study of OX40 agonist ivuxolimab in advanced cancers. The data were produced by immunoSEQ multiplex PCR, yet TCRdb's version contains in-frame clones alone and is incomplete. The table has under 50,000 clones, 87% seen once. The sample here was CD4+ or CD8+ T cells sorted from blood, taken in a trial of the OX40 agonist ivuxolimab. These receptors all stem from an adult with an advanced solid tumor such as melanoma, head and neck, liver or kidney cancer.

This clone was recorded once. This chain connects TRBV2 to TRBJ1-2; no reliable D call. The CDR3 runs 14 residues. Germline V gives CDR1 SNHLY, CDR2 FYNNEI. V lost 4 bases and J lost 4, with 13 bases in between. CDR3 sequence (DNA): TGTGCCAGCAGTGGTGAACGATCTATCTATGGCTACACCTTC. Its translation: CASSGERSIYGYTF.

V gene TRBV4-1 combines with J gene TRBJ2-3, with D perhaps matching TRBD2 (6 bases). V shed 8 bases and J shed 7 bases, with 19 bases lying between them. This CDR3 has 14 amino acids. Germline-derived CDR1 and CDR2 are MGHRA and YSYEKL. CDR3 region: CASAGIKGLNTQYF. The CDR3 DNA reads TGCGCCAGCGCGGGGATTAAAGGGTTGAATACGCAGTATTTT.

V gene TRBV6-5 combines with J gene TRBJ1-1, with D possibly matching TRBD1 (5 bases). The CDR3 is 13 amino acids. CDR1 and CDR2 (germline): MNHEY, SVGAGI. The V end was cut by 6 bases, the J end by 7 bases, with 15 bases between. The CDR3 DNA reads TGTGCCAGCAGACTATCCCGGGGGTATGAAGCTTTCTTT. Translating it yields CASRLSRGYEAFF.

The chain employs TRBV12-5 and TRBJ2-1, with D maybe TRBD1 (8 bases). Germline values: CDR1 LGHNT, CDR2 FRNRAP. This CDR3 region has 15 residues. V lost 1 base, J lost 8 bases, and 15 bases lay in between. CDR3 protein: CASGLGITGGDEQFF. The CDR3 DNA reads as TGTGCTAGTGGTTTGGGTATTACAGGGGGGGATGAGCAGTTCTTC. Full variable domain (remainder filled in from reference TRBV12-5 and TRBJ2-1): DARVTQTPRHKVTEMGQEVTMRCQPILGHNTVFWYRQTMMQGLELLAYFRNRAPLDDSGMPKDRFSAEMPDATLATLKIQPSEPRDSAVYFCASGLGITGGDEQFFGPGTRLTVL.

This CDR3 reads CSAGSKLADYEQYF. For the CDR3, the DNA is TGCAGCGCTGGGTCCAAACTAGCAGACTACGAGCAGTACTTC. The rearrangement joins TRBV29-1 to TRBJ2-7, with D perhaps matching TRBD2 (6 bases). The V end was cut by 7 bases, the J end by 3 bases, with 19 bases between. This CDR3 spans 14 amino acids. The germline V gene encodes CDR1 SQVTM and CDR2 ANQGSEA.

The sample holds one count of this clone. V usage is TRBV27 and J usage is TRBJ2-5; D might be TRBD2 (5 bases). Germline V gene sequence: CDR1 MNHEY, CDR2 SMNVEV (reference sequence). The CDR3 covers 21 residues. Trimming cost V 2 bases and J 2 bases, with 30 bases left between them. CDR3 nucleotide sequence: TGTGCCAGCAGTTTAGGTACGGGGTGGGGATCCCCTCGAATACTTCAAGAGACCCAGTACTTC. It encodes CASSLGTGWGSPRILQETQYF.

The genes are TRBV5-1 and TRBJ1-4; 9 bases match TRBD1. There are 16 residues in the CDR3. Germline-derived CDR1 and CDR2 are SGHRS and YFSETQ. V shed 4 bases, J shed 4 bases, and the junction held 8 bases outside the gene matches. The DNA for the CDR3 is TGCGCCAGCAGCAGAGGGGACAGGGAGGATAATGAAAAACTGTTTTTT. Translation gives CASSRGDREDNEKLFF.

The chain links TRBV6-1 to TRBJ1-1; 7 bases line up with TRBD1. The CDR3 spans 15 residues. Per germline, CDR1 MNHNS and CDR2 SASEGT. J was trimmed by 5 bases and V by 6 bases; bases with no gene match: 12. The CDR3 protein is CASRATGQPRTEAFF. DNA for the CDR3: TGTGCCAGCAGGGCTACGGGACAGCCCCGGACTGAAGCTTTCTTT.

The J gene is TRBJ1-2, the V gene TRBV7-9; D is ambiguous. The germline gives CDR1 SEHNR, CDR2 FQNEAQ (reference sequence). The CDR3 length is 12 residues. V was shortened by 1 base and J by 7 bases, with 7 bases between the two germline ends. The DNA for the CDR3 is TGTGCCAGCAGCTTAGTTGTCTCTGGCTACACCTTC. It encodes CASSLVVSGYTF.

The CDR3 nucleotides read TGCGCCAGCAGCTCCCCGTTAAGCTCCTACGAGCAGTACTTC. It yields the protein CASSSPLSSYEQYF. The V and J genes are TRBV5-1 and TRBJ2-7; the D is unclear. This CDR3 has 14 residues. CDR1 and CDR2 from the germline V gene are SGHRS and YFSETQ. V was trimmed by 3 bases and J by 0 bases, leaving 10 bases between them.

The chain carries TRBV29-1 and TRBJ1-2; 7 positions agree with TRBD1. The CDR3 is made up of 11 amino acids. Germline lookup yields CDR1 SQVTM and CDR2 ANQGSEA. The trim removed 4 bases at V and 7 bases at J, leaving 3 bases unmatched. The CDR3 region is CSVGQGGGYTF. The CDR3 DNA sequence: TGCAGCGTTGGACAGGGAGGTGGCTACACCTTC. Full variable domain (missing parts from reference TRBV29-1 and TRBJ1-2): SAVISQKPSRDICQRGTSLTIQCQVDSQVTMMFWYRQQPGQSLTLIATANQGSEATYESGFVIDKFPISRPNLTFSTLTVSNMSPEDSSIYLCSVGQGGGYTFGSGTRLTVV.

The rearrangement links TRBV7-9 to TRBJ2-7; weak D call: TRBD2 (6 bases). The germline CDR1 and CDR2 sequences are SEHNR and FQNEAQ (reference sequence). The CDR3 runs 16 residues. V dropped 0 bases and J dropped 3 bases, with 15 bases sitting between them. The chain's CDR3 is CASSLALSGAGYEQYF. In DNA form, the CDR3 reads TGTGCCAGCAGCTTAGCGCTCTCGGGAGCTGGCTACGAGCAGTACTTC.

V usage is TRBV10-1 and J usage is TRBJ1-2, with 7 bases aligning to TRBD1. The CDR3 consists of 13 residues. Germline values: CDR1 WNHNN, CDR2 SYGVQD (reference sequence). V lost 6 bases to trimming and J lost 5 bases; unmatched junction nucleotides: 6. This chain's CDR3 is CASRQGDGYGYTF. The CDR3 DNA sequence: TGCGCCAGCAGGCAGGGGGATGGGTATGGCTACACCTTC.

The chain couples TRBV2 to TRBJ2-5; 7 positions agree with TRBD2. The CDR3 is made up of 15 amino acids. Germline CDR1 reads SNHLY; CDR2 reads FYNNEI. The J segment lost 4 bases and the V segment lost 3 bases, leaving 8 bases of the junction unmatched. For the CDR3, the DNA is TGTGCCAGCAGTGACGGACTAGGGGCGGGAGAGACCCAGTACTTC. Protein product: CASSDGLGAGETQYF.

The chain combines TRBV14 with TRBJ2-7; 7 bases fit TRBD1. The CDR3 runs 15 residues. Germline V lookup: CDR1 SGHDN, CDR2 FVKESK. V gave up 5 bases and J gave up 0 bases; unmatched junction bases: 7. The CDR3 DNA reads as TGTGCCAGCAGCTCCACGGGACAGACCTCCTACGAGCAGTACTTC. It encodes CASSSTGQTSYEQYF. The full variable domain, rest sourced from reference TRBV14 and TRBJ2-7, is EAGVTQFPSHSVIEKGQTVTLRCDPISGHDNLYWYRRVMGKEIKFLLHFVKESKQDESGMPNNRFLAERTGGTYSTLKVQPAELEDSGVYFCASSSTGQTSYEQYFGPGTRLTVT.

The J gene is TRBJ2-3, the V gene TRBV5-1, with 8 bases aligning to TRBD1. Germline CDR1 and CDR2: SGHRS and YFSETQ. This CDR3 has 15 amino acids. Trimming removed 4 bases from V and 2 bases from J; junction bases left unmatched: 6. CDR3 coding DNA: TGCGCCAGCAGCGGGCAGGGGGCGTCCACAGATACGCAGTATTTT. Translating gives CASSGQGASTDTQYF.

In this sample, this clone turned up a few times. V gene TRBV4-1 combines with J gene TRBJ2-3; the match to TRBD1 covers 8 bases. The germline CDR1 and CDR2 sequences are MGHRA and YSYEKL. This CDR3 has 18 residues. V shed 1 base, J shed 0 bases, and the junction held 9 bases outside the gene matches. CDR3 sequence (DNA): TGCGCCAGCAGCCAAGTTTCCTCGACAGGGGAAAGCACAGATACGCAGTATTTT. Its translation is CASSQVSSTGESTDTQYF.

This clone was seen only once. J is TRBJ2-7 and V is TRBV15; 12 bases are shared with TRBD2. V shed 0 bases, J shed 4 bases, and the junction held 4 bases outside the gene matches. CDR3 length: 16 amino acids. Per the germline V gene, CDR1 is LNHNV and CDR2 is YYDKDF (reference sequence). CDR3 sequence (DNA): TGTGCCACCAGCAGAGATCCTAGCGGGGGGGGTTACGAGCAGTACTTC. Translated: CATSRDPSGGGYEQYF.

The CDR3 sequence is CASSPGGGPGPDTQYF. CDR3 DNA: TGTGCCAGCAGCCCAGGCGGGGGGCCAGGTCCAGATACGCAGTATTTT. This chain joins TRBV5-4 and TRBJ2-3, with 8 nucleotides matching TRBD2. The germline V gene has CDR1 SGHNT and CDR2 YYREEE (reference sequence). Trimming took 4 bases from V and 4 from J; bases not matched to a gene: 11. This CDR3 region has 16 residues.

CDR3 coding DNA: TGTGCCAGCAGCTACAAACTAGCGGGAGATTACGAGCAGTACTTC. It translates to CASSYKLAGDYEQYF. The V and J genes are TRBV5-5 and TRBJ2-7; 11 bases agree with TRBD2. CDR3 length equals 15 residues. CDR1 and CDR2 (germline): SGHKS, YYEKEE (reference sequence). After removal of 3 bases from V and 4 bases from J, the junction contained 6 bases not matched to a gene.

This chain uses TRBV4-1 with TRBJ1-1; TRBD1 aligns across 9 bases. Germline CDR1 reads MGHRA; CDR2 reads YSYEKL. The V and J ends lost 0 bases and 1 base, in that order; junction bases with no gene match: 0. CDR3 size: 15 residues. The CDR3 DNA is TGCGCCAGCAGCCAAGAGGGACAGGGGAACACTGAAGCTTTCTTT. It codes for CASSQEGQGNTEAFF.

The chain carries TRBV5-1 and TRBJ2-7; D unresolved. Trimming left V 4 bases short and J 6 bases short, with 14 bases between. CDR1 and CDR2 (germline): SGHRS, YFSETQ. The CDR3 consists of 13 residues. CDR3 residues: CASSRPPWAEQYF. The DNA of the CDR3 is TGCGCCAGCAGCCGTCCCCCTTGGGCCGAGCAGTACTTC.

The chain has TRBV5-1 and TRBJ2-2; D gene unclear. Germline V lookup: CDR1 SGHRS, CDR2 YFSETQ. The CDR3 length is 12 residues. The germline V and J ends were trimmed by 6 bases and 0 bases, with 3 bases remaining between them. The CDR3 nucleotides read TGCGCCAGCAACGCGAACACCGGGGAGCTGTTTTTT. Its protein product is CASNANTGELFF.

The V call is TRBV19, the J call TRBJ2-2; D might be TRBD2 (6 bases). The CDR3 length is 15 residues. The V and J ends lost 5 bases and 6 bases respectively, with 16 bases between them. Germline V gene data show CDR1 as LNHDA and CDR2 as SQIVND (reference sequence). The chain's CDR3 is CASSVPSGVPGELFF. The CDR3 nucleotides read TGTGCCAGTAGTGTCCCCTCGGGAGTGCCCGGGGAGCTGTTTTTT. Filled out from reference TRBV19 and TRBJ2-2, the complete variable domain reads DGGITQSPKYLFRKEGQNVTLSCEQNLNHDAMYWYRQDPGQGLRLIYYSQIVNDFQKGDIAEGYSVSREKKESFPLTVTSAQKNPTAFYLCASSVPSGVPGELFFGEGSRLTVL.

The rearrangement links TRBV6-6 to TRBJ2-3; TRBD2 might be the D (5 bases). The V gene's germline CDR1 is MNHNY and CDR2 SVGAGI (reference sequence). Trimming pared 4 bases from V and 2 bases from J, leaving 13 bases between. The CDR3 length is 15 residues. CDR3 DNA: TGTGCCAGCAGTTGGGAGATTACACTCACAGATACGCAGTATTTT. Translating it yields CASSWEITLTDTQYF.

This chain links TRBV5-1 with TRBJ2-7; D not certain. The germline gives CDR1 SGHRS, CDR2 YFSETQ. Trimming pared 2 bases from V and 2 bases from J, leaving 11 bases between. The CDR3 loop spans 14 amino acids. The CDR3 DNA sequence: TGCGCCAGCAGCTTCGAAACAGATACCTACGAGCAGTACTTC. It is translated as CASSFETDTYEQYF.

This clone turned up a few times. The chain couples TRBV6-5 to TRBJ2-7, with TRBD1 as a possible D gene (6 bases). This CDR3 has 14 amino acids. Germline CDR1 and CDR2: MNHEY and SVGAGI. Trimming cost V 5 bases and J 2 bases, with 13 bases left between them. The DNA for the CDR3 is TGTGCCAGCAGTGATCGACAGGAGGCCTACGAGCAGTACTTC. Its translation is CASSDRQEAYEQYF.